This section outlines one TCR beta chain sequence together with its context. The antigen remains undetermined. Germline V lookup: CDR1 GTSNPN, CDR2 SVGIG (reference sequence). Trimming cost V 1 base and J 6 bases, with 15 bases left between them. The length of the CDR3 is 14 residues. Sequencing used immunoSEQ multiplex PCR; TCRdb keeps in-frame clones, though not all of them. The repertoire consists of 100,000 to 150,000 clones, with 85% to 90% occurring once and the leading ten covering approximately 7.1%. These data originate in a study of T cell responses to AZD1222 COVID-19 vaccine. Study-wide results and caveats: Only 5 or 6 AZD1222 recipients tested seropositive at baseline. Among spike-specific TCRs, nearly half reportedly target unmutated variant regions.

The specimen was peripheral blood, collected 28 days after the second AZD1222 dose. V is TRBV30 and J is TRBJ1-2; D not certain. The TCR originated in an adult who received the AZD1222 COVID-19 vaccine. CDR3 residues: CAWSAKGMEDGYTF. The CDR3, as DNA: TGTGCCTGGAGTGCGAAGGGAATGGAGGATGGCTACACCTTC.